The 10 T cell receptor beta chains below come from one sample, sequenced in a study of T cells after yellow fever vaccination (dated by TCRdb to the late 2010s). Library creation used 5' RACE. Reads for this sample came from an Illumina NovaSeq 6000. TCRdb reran the public reads through fastp at Q25 and MiXCR, keeping productive beta chains. Each CDR3 protein appears once, grouped with its most common genes and DNA. The sample has about 310,000 distinct CDR3 sequences on record, less than 4.5% of them singletons. The top ten clonotypes cover about 20% of the sample. The meaning of the sample's treatment or condition label: live attenuated yellow fever vaccine strain. Sequencing used PBMCs, obtained on the day of the yellow fever booster vaccination. The receptors were sampled from a man aged 18 to 30 who received the YFV17D yellow fever vaccine.

In its sample, this clonotype was seen many times. The genes are TRBV7-6 and TRBJ1-1; the D is unclear. CDR1 and CDR2 from the germline V gene are SGHVS and FNYEAQ. This CDR3 has 13 residues. V was trimmed by 5 bases and J by 1 base, leaving 8 bases between them. The CDR3 DNA is TGTGCCAGCAGCAGAGGCTGGAACACTGAAGCTTTCTTT. This codes for CASSRGWNTEAFF.

This clonotype was recorded a few times. The chain is built from TRBV28 and TRBJ1-2; 9 positions agree with TRBD1. V was clipped by 6 bases and J by 5 bases; unmatched bases: 4. Germline CDR1 reads MDHEN; CDR2 reads SYDVKM. This CDR3 spans 13 amino acids. The CDR3: CASRWTGEYGYTF. The CDR3 region has the DNA TGTGCCAGCAGATGGACAGGGGAATATGGCTACACCTTC.

Remarks on this clonotype: Likely a read error: the CDR3 ends without its conserved phenylalanine or tryptophan. This sequence joins TRBV10-1 and TRBJ2-1; D might be TRBD1 or TRBD2, each matching 6 bases. V was clipped by 2 bases and J by 4 bases, with 9 bases between them. The CDR3 length is 14 residues. The germline CDR1 and CDR2 sequences are WNHNN and SYGVQD (reference sequence). This CDR3 reads CASSERGEYNEQFL. The CDR3 bases are TGCGCCAGCAGTGAGAGGGGGGAATACAATGAGCAGTTCCTC.

This clonotype has ten or more counts. The rearrangement uses TRBV9 and TRBJ2-2, with D tentatively TRBD2 (6 bases). Trimming cost V 3 bases and J 6 bases, with 12 bases left between them. From germline, CDR1 is SGDLS and CDR2 YYNGEE. The CDR3 extends over 14 amino acids. CDR3 sequence reads: CASSAGTVPGELFF. The CDR3 DNA reads as TGTGCCAGCAGCGCCGGGACTGTTCCCGGGGAGCTGTTTTTT.

This clonotype appeared many times. The chain recombines TRBV4-1 with TRBJ2-2; 7 positions match TRBD1. The CDR3 is 16 residues long. Germline CDR1 is MGHRA and CDR2 is YSYEKL. V lost 3 bases to trimming and J lost 2 bases; unmatched junction nucleotides: 6. CDR3 DNA sequence: TGCGCCAGCAGCCAGATTAGGGGGCGCAACACCGGGGAGCTGTTTTTT. Protein sequence: CASSQIRGRNTGELFF.

The sample holds a few counts of this clonotype. The chain couples TRBV7-9 to TRBJ2-6; TRBD1 agrees at 12 bases. The CDR3 length is 18 residues. The germline gives CDR1 SEHNR, CDR2 FQNEAQ (reference sequence). J gave up 2 bases and V 3 bases, and 5 bases lay outside the gene matches. The CDR3 sequence is CASSFYGTGGAGANVLTF. The CDR3 nucleotides are TGTGCCAGCAGCTTCTATGGGACAGGGGGCGCTGGGGCCAACGTCCTGACTTTC.

The J gene is TRBJ2-1, the V gene TRBV28; 8 nucleotides line up with TRBD1. Germline trimming cut 4 bases from V and 0 bases from J; bases unmatched to any gene: 14. The V gene's germline CDR1 is MDHEN and CDR2 SYDVKM. The CDR3 runs 19 residues. This CDR3 is CASSSPTRDRLSSYNEQFF. The CDR3 DNA reads TGTGCCAGCAGTTCCCCTACCCGGGACAGGCTGAGCTCCTACAATGAGCAGTTCTTC.

The chain uses TRBV12-3 or TRBV12-4 and TRBJ2-7; a possible D gene is TRBD1 (6 bases). The CDR3 extends over 12 amino acids. V was shortened by 10 bases and J by 3 bases, with 13 bases between the two germline ends. The chain's CDR3 is CATMDSLYEQYF. For the CDR3, the DNA is TGTGCCACCATGGACAGCCTCTACGAGCAGTACTTC.

This clonotype was seen ten or more times. The V and J genes are TRBV28 and TRBJ2-1; D is perhaps TRBD1 or TRBD2 (6 bases each). V was shortened by 7 bases and J by 6 bases, with 16 bases between the two germline ends. The germline V gene has CDR1 MDHEN and CDR2 SYDVKM. CDR3 length: 14 amino acids. The CDR3, as DNA: TGTGCCAGCAACTACCCGGGGGCGGGCAATGAGCAGTTCTTC. It encodes CASNYPGAGNEQFF.

This clonotype was recorded at least ten times. The rearrangement joins TRBV20-1 to TRBJ2-7; 10 bases align to TRBD2. With 5 bases clipped from V and 1 base from J, the junction kept 8 bases outside the gene matches. The CDR3 runs 15 residues. The V gene's germline CDR1 is DFQATT and CDR2 SNEGSKA (reference sequence). The CDR3: CSARPSGGPSYEQYF. In DNA form, the CDR3 reads TGCAGTGCTCGTCCTAGCGGGGGCCCTTCCTACGAGCAGTACTTC.